This T cell receptor beta chain was sequenced in a study of blood T cells in healthy people across ages. In its sample, this clonotype was seen a few times. The antigen is unknown. CDR3 length: 15 residues. CDR1 and CDR2 from the germline V gene are SGHDT and YYEEEE. The germline V and J ends were trimmed by 3 bases and 5 bases, with 15 bases remaining between them. Peripheral blood samples of around 9.3 milliliters were drawn from each donor. Then a second PCR, running roughly 6 to 11 cycles, was carried out with a sample-barcoded 5' primer and a J-beta primer mix. TCRdb reanalysed the 5' RACE reads using MiXCR and keeps one entry per CDR3 protein. The table lists under 800,000 distinct CDR3 sequences, 43% of them singletons. Study-level results: CMV infection status of these donors was not known. Relative to aged donors, long-lived donors carried more naive CD4+ cells and displayed higher diversity. Naive and antigen-experienced cells could not be conclusively compared, given unsorted PBMCs.

The V call is TRBV5-6, the J call TRBJ2-1; D may be TRBD1 (5 bases). The clonotype comes from a woman aged 55-69 years in good health. Sequenced: blood. The CDR3 is CASSYPYDRNNEQFF. CDR3 nucleotides: TGTGCCAGCAGCTACCCCTACGACAGAAACAATGAGCAGTTCTTC. The complete variable domain, with remaining parts taken from reference TRBV5-6 and TRBJ2-1, reads DAGVTQSPTHLIKTRGQQVTLRCSPKSGHDTVSWYQQALGQGPQFIFQYYEEEERQRGNFPDRFSGHQFPNYSSELNVNALLLGDSALYLCASSYPYDRNNEQFFGPGTRLTVL.